The 12 T cell receptor beta chains presented below share a single source sample, sequenced in a study of shared clonotypes between healthy human individuals. Libraries were prepared by immunoSEQ multiplex PCR; TCRdb keeps only in-frame clonotypes and omits some of them. The table lists approximately 720,000 clones, 55% to 75% of them singletons. Sequencing used memory CD4+ T cells sorted from blood. Subset noted: CD45RA-negative fraction. These receptors came from a woman younger than 45 in good health.

The J gene is TRBJ2-2, the V gene TRBV4-1; 7 bases map to TRBD1. CDR1 and CDR2 from the germline V gene are MGHRA and YSYEKL. This CDR3 has 18 residues. V lost 1 base and J lost 0; bases outside the gene matches: 8. CDR3 nucleotides: TGCGCCAGCAGCCAAGTTCCCCCGGGACAGCCGAACACCGGGGAGCTGTTTTTT. It yields the protein CASSQVPPGQPNTGELFF.

This chain uses TRBV27 with TRBJ2-3; tentative D call: TRBD2 (5 bases). V lost 1 base and J lost 1, with 6 bases in between. Germline V gene lookup returns CDR1 MNHEY and CDR2 SMNVEV (reference sequence). The CDR3 runs 14 residues. The CDR3 protein is CASSLYSGTDTQYF. CDR3 sequence (DNA): TGTGCCAGCAGTTTATATAGCGGCACAGATACGCAGTATTTT.

This clone came up a few times. The rearrangement links TRBV15 to TRBJ2-7; D could derive from TRBD1 or TRBD2 (5 bases each). The V and J ends lost 1 base and 3 bases respectively, with 13 bases between them. The CDR3 is made up of 15 amino acids. Germline V CDR1 and CDR2: LNHNV, YYDKDF (reference sequence). The CDR3 is CATSRVRDPNYEQYF. CDR3 DNA: TGTGCCACCAGCAGAGTCCGGGACCCCAACTACGAGCAGTACTTC.

As concerns this clone: A read error may account for a junction end that differs from germline. This sequence joins TRBV28 and TRBJ2-1, with TRBD2 as a possible D gene (5 bases). Germline CDR1 is MDHEN and CDR2 is SYDVKM. CDR3 length: 14 amino acids. The CDR3 nucleotides read TGTGCCAGCAGCTTATCTCAGCGGTACAATGAGCAGTTCTTC. Protein product: CASSLSQRYNEQFF.

This clone was seen a few times. The V gene is TRBV2, the J gene TRBJ2-7, with D possibly being TRBD1 (6 bases). The CDR3 has 16 amino acids. V lost 6 bases and J lost 3, with 21 bases in between. Germline-derived CDR1 and CDR2 are SNHLY and FYNNEI. The CDR3 spells CASRMGAAGILYEQYF. For the CDR3, the DNA is TGTGCCAGCAGGATGGGGGCGGCAGGTATACTCTACGAGCAGTACTTC. Using reference TRBV2 and TRBJ2-7 for the parts outside the CDR3, the full variable domain is EPEVTQTPSHQVTQMGQEVILRCVPISNHLYFYWYRQILGQKVEFLVSFYNNEISEKSEIFDDQFSVERPDGSNFTLKIRSTKLEDSAMYFCASRMGAAGILYEQYFGPGTRLTVT.

This sequence joins TRBV7-6 and TRBJ1-1, with D tentatively TRBD1 (5 bases). The germline gives CDR1 SGHVS, CDR2 FNYEAQ. The ends were cut back, 0 bases at V and 5 bases at J, with 7 bases in the middle. The length of the CDR3 is 13 residues. DNA for the CDR3: TGTGCCAGCAGCTTAGCGCGACAGACTGAAGCTTTCTTT. Translation: CASSLARQTEAFF. Supplemented by reference TRBV7-6 and TRBJ1-1, the full variable domain reads GAGVSQSPRYKVTKRGQDVALRCDPISGHVSLYWYRQALGQGPEFLTYFNYEAQQDKSGLPNDRFSAERPEGSISTLTIQRTEQRDSAMYRCASSLARQTEAFFGQGTRLTVV.

The chain combines TRBV6-5 with TRBJ2-6; no definite D call. The length of the CDR3 is 15 residues. The germline gives CDR1 MNHEY, CDR2 SVGAGI. Trimming shortened V by 2 bases and J by 0 bases, and 5 bases separated the two germline ends. DNA for the CDR3: TGTGCCAGCAGTTACGACAACTCTGGGGCCAACGTCCTGACTTTC. Amino acid sequence: CASSYDNSGANVLTF.

This chain connects TRBV28 to TRBJ1-2; D is uncertain. CDR3 size: 14 residues. V was shortened by 2 bases and J by 2 bases, with 9 bases between the two germline ends. CDR1 and CDR2 from the germline V gene are MDHEN and SYDVKM. The CDR3 DNA reads as TGTGCCAGCAGTTTAACGAGAAGGAACTATGGCTACACCTTC. Residues: CASSLTRRNYGYTF.

CDR3 in DNA: TGTGCCAGCAGCGTAGGGGGACAAGCTAACTATGGCTACACCTTC. Its protein product is CASSVGGQANYGYTF. This sequence joins TRBV9 and TRBJ1-2; D is possibly TRBD1 (6 bases). Per germline, CDR1 SGDLS and CDR2 YYNGEE. V dropped 0 bases and J dropped 0 bases, with 9 bases sitting between them. The CDR3 is 15 amino acids.

The V gene is TRBV6-5, the J gene TRBJ2-3; D not certain. This CDR3 has 12 amino acids. CDR1 is MNHEY, CDR2 SVGAGI, per germline. Trimming stripped 7 bases from V and 2 bases from J, with 7 bases between. CDR3 sequence reads: CASNGHTDTQYF. The CDR3 DNA reads as TGTGCCAGCAATGGGCACACAGATACGCAGTATTTT.

V and J are TRBV10-3 and TRBJ2-7; TRBD1 matches at 9 bases. CDR3 length: 11 amino acids. The germline CDR1 and CDR2 sequences are ENHRY and SYGVKD. V dropped 6 bases and J dropped 6; count of bases not matched to a gene: 0. The CDR3 reads CAIRGQGEQYF. The CDR3 DNA reads as TGTGCCATCAGGGGACAGGGCGAGCAGTACTTC.

The chain carries TRBV11-2 and TRBJ2-7, with D maybe TRBD1 (6 bases). Trimming left V 5 bases short and J 4 bases short, with 18 bases between. The CDR3 consists of 15 residues. Germline V gene sequence: CDR1 SGHAT, CDR2 FQNNGV. Here the CDR3 reads CASSQTWTDFYEQYF. The CDR3 coding sequence is TGTGCCAGCAGCCAAACCTGGACAGATTTTTACGAGCAGTACTTC.